The rows below give T cell receptor beta chains drawn from one sample of a study of shared clonotypes between healthy human individuals. The table came from immunoSEQ multiplex PCR; TCRdb's copy has only in-frame clones and leaves some out. The sample holds just over 2,000,000 clones, 85% to 95% seen once. Sequencing was carried out using naive CD4+ T cells sorted from blood. These receptors were taken from a man aged 18 to 30 in good health. Each CDR3 is given with its conserved first and last residue. The D gene is left open where the match is weak. Rows may omit the clone size; those that give it use once, few, many or a size class.

d_call,clone_size,v_call,j_call,cdr3_aa,cdr3_nt
-,-,TRBV5-6,TRBJ2-3,CASSLAGSTTDTQYF,TGTGCCAGCAGCTTGGCTGGCAGTACCACAGATACGCAGTATTTT
TRBD1,-,TRBV6-6,TRBJ1-5,CASSSYSDRQKKPQHF,TGTGCCAGCAGTTCCTATTCGGACAGGCAAAAAAAGCCCCAGCATTTT
-,-,TRBV28,TRBJ1-2,CASSYEPSGGYGYTF,TGTGCCAGCAGTTATGAACCTTCAGGAGGCTATGGCTACACCTTC
TRBD2,-,TRBV5-4,TRBJ2-3,CAITVAGGRDTQYF,TGTGCCATCACTGTAGCGGGGGGTCGGGATACGCAGTATTTT
TRBD1,-,TRBV4-2,TRBJ1-3,CASSHGDRESNTIYF,TGTGCCAGCAGCCACGGGGACAGGGAGTCGAACACCATATATTTT
-,-,TRBV10-3,TRBJ2-7,CAISESAYEQYF,TGTGCCATCAGTGAATCAGCCTACGAGCAGTACTTC
-,few,TRBV10-1,TRBJ2-7,CASSESSVQYF,TGCGCCAGCAGTGAGTCGAGCGTGCAGTACTTC
-,-,TRBV5-1,TRBJ1-1,CASIRGANTEAFF,TGCGCCAGCATCCGTGGAGCGAACACTGAAGCTTTCTTT
-,-,TRBV29-1,TRBJ2-5,CSVEVGAGTQYF,TGCAGCGTTGAAGTGGGGGCGGGGACCCAGTACTTC
-,-,TRBV7-2,TRBJ2-7,CASSVRDRAYEQYF,TGTGCCAGCAGCGTGCGGGACAGAGCCTACGAGCAGTACTTC
TRBD1,-,TRBV30,TRBJ1-1,CAWSVQGSTEAFF,TGTGCCTGGAGTGTACAGGGGAGCACTGAAGCTTTCTTT
TRBD1,-,TRBV28,TRBJ2-5,CASSSDRVWETQYF,TGTGCCAGCAGCTCTGACAGGGTATGGGAGACCCAGTACTTC
-,-,TRBV15,TRBJ2-4,CATSRDGPGTSPSAKNIQYF,TGTGCCACCAGCAGAGATGGGCCGGGGACTTCTCCTTCAGCCAAAAACATTCAGTACTTC
TRBD2,-,TRBV2,TRBJ2-7,CARSPGGTYEQYF,TGTGCCAGGAGTCCGGGGGGTACCTACGAGCAGTACTTC
TRBD1,-,TRBV29-1,TRBJ1-2,CSALTGNYGYTF,TGCAGCGCCCTGACAGGGAACTATGGCTACACCTTC
-,few,TRBV18,TRBJ1-6,CASSPGPTGVNSPLHF,TGTGCCAGCTCACCCGGTCCCACGGGAGTTAATTCACCCCTCCACTTT
-,-,TRBV6-6,TRBJ2-5,CASLLAGTQYF,TGTGCCAGCCTACTCGCGGGGACCCAGTACTTC
-,-,TRBV30,TRBJ2-1,CAWRLAGGHEQFF,TGTGCCTGGAGGCTAGCAGGGGGGCATGAGCAGTTCTTC
-,-,TRBV5-4,TRBJ1-4,CASSPNLGTNEKLFF,TGTGCCAGCAGCCCTAACCTGGGGACTAATGAAAAACTGTTTTTT
-,-,TRBV5-4,TRBJ2-7,CASSPVDAGGSYEQYF,TGTGCCAGCAGCCCGGTAGATGCGGGTGGGTCCTACGAGCAGTACTTC
-,-,TRBV5-6,TRBJ2-7,CASSLEARAPYEQYF,TGTGCCAGCAGCTTGGAGGCCAGGGCCCCCTACGAGCAGTACTTC
-,-,TRBV15,TRBJ2-3,CATSSPVVDTQYF,TGTGCCACCAGCAGTCCCGTCGTAGATACGCAGTATTTT
-,-,TRBV7-2,TRBJ2-5,CASSLRVIQETQYF,TGTGCCAGCAGCCTGAGGGTGATCCAAGAGACCCAGTACTTC
-,-,TRBV5-4,TRBJ1-2,CASSSVGEGNNYGYTF,TGTGCCAGCAGTTCAGTAGGGGAGGGGAATAACTATGGCTACACCTTC
-,-,TRBV18,TRBJ1-2,CASSPRSISEGYTF,TGTGCCAGCTCACCAAGGTCTATCTCTGAGGGCTACACCTTC